Below are 6 T cell receptor beta chains sequenced from a single sample in a study of blood T cell repertoires in COVID-19. Only in-frame clones appear in the TCRdb table, and some are missing; sequencing was by immunoSEQ multiplex PCR. The sample yields 120,000 to 150,000 clones, over 85% seen once. Input material: peripheral blood. All receptors come from a human donor in a cohort sampled during active COVID-19.

The rearrangement joins TRBV5-1 to TRBJ1-1, with 10 bases fitting TRBD1. J gave up 6 bases and V 4 bases, and 3 bases lay outside the gene matches. This CDR3 has 13 residues. Germline V gives CDR1 SGHRS, CDR2 YFSETQ. The CDR3 coding sequence is TGCGCCAGCAGCACGGACAGGGGGGCTGAAGCTTTCTTT. Its protein is CASSTDRGAEAFF.

J is TRBJ1-2 and V is TRBV6-2 or TRBV6-3, with 7 bases fitting TRBD1. The V and J ends lost 3 bases and 2 bases, in that order; junction bases with no gene match: 12. Germline lookup yields CDR1 MNHEY and CDR2 SVGEGT. The CDR3 has 17 amino acids. CDR3 amino acids: CASSYLRTGTENYGYTF. CDR3 DNA sequence: TGTGCCAGCAGTTATTTGCGGACCGGGACAGAAAACTATGGCTACACCTTC.

V is TRBV19 and J is TRBJ2-3, with a tentative D call TRBD2 (5 bases). The V end was cut by 4 bases, the J end by 4 bases, with 12 bases between. Per the germline V gene, CDR1 is LNHDA and CDR2 is SQIVND (reference sequence). The CDR3 consists of 14 residues. As DNA, the CDR3 is TGTGCCAGTAGTACCCGGGGTGTTCCAGATACGCAGTATTTT. Translation gives CASSTRGVPDTQYF.

This clone was detected only once. V and J are TRBV15 and TRBJ1-6; perhaps TRBD1 as D (5 bases). Between the trimmed V and J ends, which lost 5 bases and 10 bases, there was a span of 12 bases. CDR3 size: 13 residues. Per the germline V gene, CDR1 is LNHNV and CDR2 is YYDKDF (reference sequence). CDR3 DNA sequence: TGTGCCACCAGCCCCAGGGTAGGGTCACCCCTCCACTTT. Amino acid sequence: CATSPRVGSPLHF.

The chain recombines TRBV13 with TRBJ1-6; 7 bases are a match to TRBD1. Trimming cost V 8 bases and J 7 bases; bases outside gene matches: 8. Germline CDR1 PRHDT, CDR2 FYEKMQ (reference sequence). The CDR3 contains 14 residues. CDR3 nucleotide sequence: TGTGCCAGCGGAGGTGAGGGGGCAAATTCACCCCTCCACTTT. Its translation: CASGGEGANSPLHF.

The CDR3 protein is CASSQDPQGYEQYF. The CDR3 DNA is TGTGCCAGCAGCCAAGATCCCCAGGGCTACGAGCAGTACTTC. The rearrangement uses TRBV4-2 and TRBJ2-7; perhaps TRBD1 as D (5 bases). This CDR3 is 14 amino acids long. Germline V gene sequence: CDR1 LGHNA, CDR2 YNFKEQ. With 0 bases removed from V and 3 bases from J, the gap between germline ends came to 9 bases.